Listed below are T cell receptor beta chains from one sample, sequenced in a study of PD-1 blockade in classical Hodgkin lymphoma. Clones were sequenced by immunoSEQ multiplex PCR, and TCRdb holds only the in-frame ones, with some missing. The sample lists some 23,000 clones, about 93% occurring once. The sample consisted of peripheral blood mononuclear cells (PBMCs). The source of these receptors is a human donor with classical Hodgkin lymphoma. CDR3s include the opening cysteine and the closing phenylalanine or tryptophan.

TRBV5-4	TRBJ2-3	CASSLRTGEDTQYF
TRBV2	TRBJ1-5	CASSERGTIGNQPQHF
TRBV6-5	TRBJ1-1	CASRPTSRVNTEAFF
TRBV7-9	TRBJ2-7	CASSPGTPVEEQYF
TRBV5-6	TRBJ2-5	CASSRVGGAGETQYF
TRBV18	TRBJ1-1	CASSPDRAPPNTEAFF
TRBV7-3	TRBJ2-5	CASSLGTGVWETQYF
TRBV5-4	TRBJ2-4	CASSFGGGGAKNIQYF
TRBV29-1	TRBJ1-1	CSAGDRPDTEAFF
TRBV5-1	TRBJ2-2	CASSRVWQDNTGELFF
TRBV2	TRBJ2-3	CASRRTGRTDTQYF
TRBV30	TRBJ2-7	CAWTSDGYEQYF
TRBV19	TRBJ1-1	CASSSRRGSSTEAFF
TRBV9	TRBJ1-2	CASSVGSGHYGYTF
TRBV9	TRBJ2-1	CASGLAGVEQFF
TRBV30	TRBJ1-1	CAWRPDGPGNTEAFF
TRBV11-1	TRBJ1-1	CASSLDGRGTEAFF
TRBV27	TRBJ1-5	CASSPVRGSNQPQHF
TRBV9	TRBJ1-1	CASSPTNLITEAFF
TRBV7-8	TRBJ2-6	CASSLAARLSSGANVLTF
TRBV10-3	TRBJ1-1	CAISESGGWNTEAFF
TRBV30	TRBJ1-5	CAWSIQGAHNQPQHF
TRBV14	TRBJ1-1	CASSLESAGGANTEAFF
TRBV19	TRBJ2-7	CASSTRRSYEQYF
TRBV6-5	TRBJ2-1	CASKKGEFEQFF
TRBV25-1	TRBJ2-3	CASSEVGGVGDTQYF
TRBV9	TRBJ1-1	CASSVSIRKDAEAFF
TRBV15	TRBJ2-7	CATSTSSGGPPYEQYF
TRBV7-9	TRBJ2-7	CASSLPPGEKQYF
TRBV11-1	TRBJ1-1	CASSLRGTEAFF
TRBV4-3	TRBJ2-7	CASSQAAPSYEQYF
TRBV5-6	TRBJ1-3	CASSLGDGWNSGNTIYF
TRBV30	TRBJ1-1	CAWRFRENTEAFF
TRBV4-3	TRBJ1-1	CASSLQIPGQGANTEAFF
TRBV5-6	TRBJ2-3	CASSFGDTQYF
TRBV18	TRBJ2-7	CASSPDGIPYEQYF
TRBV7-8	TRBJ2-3	CASSFRWPGSDTQYF
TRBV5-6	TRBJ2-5	CASSSGISETQYF
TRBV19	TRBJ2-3	CASSIVSRDTQYF
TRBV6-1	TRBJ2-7	CASSEAEAGELEQYF
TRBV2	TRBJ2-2	CASSEWGLAGVTGELFF
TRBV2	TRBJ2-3	CASSRDRGTDTQYF
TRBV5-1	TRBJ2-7	CASSLGQGRYEQYF
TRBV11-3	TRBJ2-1	CASSLRGSLSITGYGEQFF
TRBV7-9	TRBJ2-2	CASSLVTSGTTGELFF
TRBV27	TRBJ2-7	CASSRRLTQGEGRHEQYF
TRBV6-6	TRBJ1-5	CASSTDRGQGNQPQHF
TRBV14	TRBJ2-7	CASSPSGRAYEQYF
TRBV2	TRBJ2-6	CASRDPYGSGANVLTF
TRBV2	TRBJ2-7	CASSNSGGYEQYF
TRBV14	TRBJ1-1	CASSQVRGSIAEAFF
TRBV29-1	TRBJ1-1	CSVARGLNTEAFF
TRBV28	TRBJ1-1	CASSPTATHTEAFF
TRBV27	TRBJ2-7	CASSLGSRAGSHSYEQYF
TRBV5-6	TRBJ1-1	CASSLLQGVTEAFF
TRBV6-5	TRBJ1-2	CASSYSTAQGGYTF